Below are 10 T cell receptor beta chains sequenced from a single sample in a study of human T cells and chemical hapten exposure. TCRdb recomputed calls from the RACE reads with MiXCR, one row per CDR3 protein. The sample has approximately 82,000 distinct CDR3 sequences, roughly 10% seen once. Noted time point: patch test 1, 2 weeks after DPC sensitization. Sample treatment: therapeutic diphenylcyclopropenone sensitization with weekly scalp DPC. Here the sequenced sample was whole blood, taken in connection with sensitization to the hapten diphenylcyclopropenone (DPC). The receptors stem from a man between 40 and 49 years old with alopecia areata. Some clones in this sample may be carry-over from other donors' samples.

This clonotype occurred many times. The DNA for the CDR3 is TGCAGCGTTTCGGGGGCCAGCTCTGGGGCCAACGTCCTGACTTTC. Its translation: CSVSGASSGANVLTF. The V gene is TRBV29-1, the J gene TRBJ2-6; D tentatively reads TRBD1 or TRBD2 (6 bases each). From germline, CDR1 is SQVTM and CDR2 ANQGSEA. V was trimmed by 5 bases and J by 0 bases, leaving 11 bases between them. The CDR3 loop spans 15 amino acids.

This clonotype came up a few times. The chain links TRBV2 to TRBJ2-1; D perhaps matches TRBD1 (5 bases). Per germline, CDR1 SNHLY and CDR2 FYNNEI. The CDR3 runs 14 residues. V was shortened by 7 bases and J by 4 bases, with 14 bases between the two germline ends. The chain's CDR3 is CASTRGTNYNEQFF. For the CDR3, the DNA is TGTGCCAGCACTAGGGGAACTAATTACAATGAGCAGTTCTTC.

Ten or more counts support this clonotype. V usage is TRBV6-5 and J usage is TRBJ2-3; the D is unclear. Germline V lookup: CDR1 MNHEY, CDR2 SVGAGI. The CDR3 consists of 16 residues. Deletions cut 7 bases from V and 4 bases from J, with 21 bases between. The DNA for the CDR3 is TGTGCCAGCAAACTATCCCAAGCTAACCCCCCAGATACGCAGTATTTT. It is translated as CASKLSQANPPDTQYF.

This clonotype was recorded many times. The chain employs TRBV11-2 and TRBJ2-6, with TRBD1 matching 11 bases. V lost 6 bases to trimming and J lost 0 bases; unmatched junction nucleotides: 4. This CDR3 is 17 amino acids long. Germline V gene sequence: CDR1 SGHAT, CDR2 FQNNGV. The CDR3, as DNA: TGTGCCAGCAGGAGGACAGGGGGCTTCTCTGGGGCCAACGTCCTGACTTTC. Translating it yields CASRRTGGFSGANVLTF.

The chain has TRBV18 and TRBJ2-5, with 11 bases matching TRBD2. The length of the CDR3 is 19 residues. The V gene end was trimmed by 4 bases and the J gene end by 4 bases; junction bases not matched to a gene: 17. Germline V gene data show CDR1 as KGHSH and CDR2 as LQKENI. In DNA, the CDR3 is TGTGCCAGCTCACGACCGAGTATATTAGCGGGAGGGCCGGTAGAGACCCAGTACTTC. Translating it yields CASSRPSILAGGPVETQYF.

The chain has TRBV7-9 and TRBJ1-6; D might be TRBD1 (5 bases). CDR3 size: 16 residues. V was clipped by 3 bases and J by 10 bases, with 19 bases between them. Germline V gene data show CDR1 as SEHNR and CDR2 as FQNEAQ (reference sequence). CDR3: CASSFAGSIPGSPLHF. CDR3 DNA sequence: TGTGCCAGCAGCTTCGCAGGGTCAATTCCAGGATCACCCCTCCACTTT.

The rearrangement links TRBV12-3 or TRBV12-4 to TRBJ2-3; D gene ambiguous. This CDR3 has 13 amino acids. With 4 bases removed from V and 0 bases from J, the gap between germline ends came to 5 bases. CDR3 residues: CASSSMSTDTQYF. The CDR3 bases are TGTGCCAGCAGTTCCATGAGCACAGATACGCAGTATTTT.

This sequence joins TRBV29-1 and TRBJ2-3; either TRBD1 or TRBD2 may fit D (5 bases each). The V end was cut by 0 bases, the J end by 2 bases, with 9 bases between. Looked up from germline, CDR1 is SQVTM and CDR2 is ANQGSEA. The CDR3 covers 14 residues. For the CDR3, the DNA is TGCAGCGTTGAAGAAGGGACGGTCACAGATACGCAGTATTTT. Residues: CSVEEGTVTDTQYF.

This rearrangement joins TRBV6-8 to TRBJ2-3; 7 nucleotides agree with TRBD1. Per germline, CDR1 MNHGY and CDR2 SAAAGT. CDR3 length: 16 residues. After removal of 3 bases from V and 2 bases from J, the junction contained 8 bases not matched to a gene. The CDR3 sequence: CASSYFDRDNTDTQYF. For the CDR3, the DNA is TGTGCCAGCAGTTATTTCGACAGGGACAACACAGATACGCAGTATTTT.

Only one count was recorded for this clonotype. Just one base apart from a much larger clone, this may be a read error. The chain uses TRBV7-3 and TRBJ1-1; 7 positions agree with TRBD1. The CDR3 has 12 residues. Germline-derived CDR1 and CDR2 are SGHTA and FQGTGA. The CDR3 region is CASSYHGTEDFF. DNA for the CDR3: TGTGCCAGCAGCTACCACGGGACAGAAGATTTCTTT.